Listed here are 9 T cell receptor beta chains from one sample, sequenced in a study of T cell repertoires in ileal Crohn's disease. Clones were read by immunoSEQ multiplex PCR, and TCRdb kept only the in-frame ones, dropping some. The sample yields 30,000 to 35,000 clones, around 77% seen once. The sample was ileal tissue. The receptors derive from an adult with Crohn's disease.

This clone has a handful of counts. This chain joins TRBV27 and TRBJ1-2; D ambiguous. Germline V gene data show CDR1 as MNHEY and CDR2 as SMNVEV (reference sequence). Trimming shortened V by 3 bases and J by 4 bases, and 9 bases separated the two germline ends. This CDR3 has 13 residues. The chain's CDR3 is CASSLNSFYGYTF. CDR3 coding DNA: TGTGCCAGCAGTTTGAACAGTTTCTATGGCTACACCTTC.

This clone was counted only a few times. This chain connects TRBV6-5 to TRBJ2-5; 7 nucleotides agree with TRBD1. Trimming at V came to 6 bases and at J to 5 bases, leaving 9 bases not matched to a gene. The germline CDR1 and CDR2 sequences are MNHEY and SVGAGI. The CDR3 runs 14 residues. The CDR3 loop is CASSWEQGYETQYF. Written as DNA, the CDR3 is TGTGCCAGCAGCTGGGAACAGGGGTATGAGACCCAGTACTTC.

The rearrangement joins TRBV19 to TRBJ1-5; D is uncertain. The CDR3 loop spans 14 amino acids. The V gene's germline CDR1 is LNHDA and CDR2 SQIVND (reference sequence). Trimming took 5 bases from V and 0 from J, leaving 8 bases between them. The CDR3, as DNA: TGTGCCAGTAGTCTGTCTTATAGCAATCAGCCCCAGCATTTT. Translation: CASSLSYSNQPQHF. Filled out from reference TRBV19 and TRBJ1-5, the complete variable domain reads DGGITQSPKYLFRKEGQNVTLSCEQNLNHDAMYWYRQDPGQGLRLIYYSQIVNDFQKGDIAEGYSVSREKKESFPLTVTSAQKNPTAFYLCASSLSYSNQPQHFGDGTRLSIL.

The V call is TRBV11-2, the J call TRBJ1-6; possibly TRBD1 for D (5 bases). Germline CDR1 and CDR2: SGHAT and FQNNGV. This CDR3 region has 15 residues. V shed 1 base and J shed 6 bases, with 10 bases lying between them. CDR3 residues: CASSLGRGGNSPLHF. CDR3 nucleotide sequence: TGTGCCAGCAGCTTAGGGCGGGGGGGTAATTCACCCCTCCACTTT.

The J gene is TRBJ1-6, the V gene TRBV18; D remains unclear. In germline, CDR1 is KGHSH, CDR2 LQKENI. This CDR3 has 14 residues. The V end lost 3 bases, the J end lost 14 bases, and 17 bases lay between the germline ends. DNA of the CDR3: TGTGCCAGCTCACCGGACGGTTTCCGAGGGTCCCTCCACTTT. This translates into CASSPDGFRGSLHF.

The CDR3 nucleotides are TGTGCCAGCAGCTTGGGGTACGGGGGGACCACTGAAGCTTTCTTT. Its protein is CASSLGYGGTTEAFF. The chain combines TRBV5-4 with TRBJ1-1; a possible D gene is TRBD1 (5 bases). V lost 0 bases to trimming and J lost 4 bases, with 13 bases between them. The CDR3 runs 15 residues. From germline, CDR1 is SGHNT and CDR2 YYREEE (reference sequence).

The chain uses TRBV5-1 and TRBJ2-7; 10 nucleotides line up with TRBD2. CDR1 and CDR2 (germline): SGHRS, YFSETQ. This CDR3 spans 15 amino acids. Trimming cost V 5 bases and J 2 bases; bases outside gene matches: 7. The CDR3 loop reads CASRPGTSEAYEQYF. CDR3 nucleotides: TGCGCCAGCAGACCCGGGACTAGCGAAGCCTACGAGCAGTACTTC.

This clone showed up just a few times. The chain is built from TRBV7-9 and TRBJ1-2; D is unresolved. Trimming took off 4 bases at V and 4 bases at J, with 10 bases between the two ends. The CDR3 covers 13 residues. Germline values: CDR1 SEHNR, CDR2 FQNEAQ (reference sequence). The DNA of the CDR3 is TGTGCCAGCAGCTCAGCCACTTTCTATGGCTACACCTTC. It yields the protein CASSSATFYGYTF. Full variable domain (remainder filled in from reference TRBV7-9 and TRBJ1-2): DTGVSQNPRHKITKRGQNVTFRCDPISEHNRLYWYRQTLGQGPEFLTYFQNEAQLEKSRLLSDRFSAERPKGSFSTLEIQRTEQGDSAMYLCASSSATFYGYTFGSGTRLTVV.

This clone appeared a few times. The gene calls are TRBV5-6 and TRBJ2-7; 10 bases match TRBD1. Germline V gene data show CDR1 as SGHDT and CDR2 as YYEEEE. Trimming removed 0 bases from V and 4 bases from J; junction bases left unmatched: 1. The CDR3 has 14 amino acids. Written as DNA, the CDR3 is TGTGCCAGCAGCTTGGGACAGGGGGCATACGAGCAGTACTTC. Amino acids: CASSLGQGAYEQYF.